This TCR beta chain was captured in a study of cytomegalovirus exposure and HLA in healthy donors. Study at large: Among 150 million to 200 million T cells, an earlier analysis found 95 million to 140 million unique TCR beta sequences.

60 Vbeta and 13 Jbeta primers were used in PCR. The data were produced by immunoSEQ multiplex PCR, yet TCRdb's version contains in-frame clones alone and is incomplete. The repertoire holds around 130,000 clones, with 65% to 85% as singletons. Points from the study as a whole: Within a later analysis, the majority of CMV-associated TCR beta chains appeared HLA-restricted. It was likely that a cluster of highly shared sequence variants was a sequencing artifact. The study recorded 150 to 200 TCR beta chains that were cytomegalovirus-associated.

In regard to this clone: Its antigen is still unknown.

Germline V gives CDR1 SQVTM, CDR2 ANQGSEA. The CDR3 totals 13 residues. Trimming shortened V by 5 bases and J by 2 bases, and 9 bases separated the two germline ends. The V and J genes are TRBV29-1 and TRBJ2-2; no clear D. Sequencing input: PBMCs. The sequence came from a man between 50 and 59 years old in good health and CMV-seronegative. The CDR3 region is CSVWASNTGELFF. The DNA of the CDR3 is TGCAGCGTTTGGGCCAGTAACACCGGGGAGCTGTTTTTT.